A single sample gave rise to the 14 T cell receptor beta chains below, sequenced in a study of cytomegalovirus exposure and HLA in healthy donors. Both 60 Vbeta primers and 13 Jbeta primers went into the PCR. Some clones are missing from TCRdb's copy, which holds only in-frame ones; the method was immunoSEQ multiplex PCR. This table holds roughly 110,000 clones, around 80% found once. Sequencing was done on a sample of PBMCs. These receptors all stem from a female donor in good health and CMV-seronegative.

The chain combines TRBV7-9 with TRBJ1-2, with 7 bases matching TRBD1. This CDR3 contains 13 residues. Germline V lookup: CDR1 SEHNR, CDR2 FQNEAQ (reference sequence). V was clipped by 5 bases and J by 6 bases; unmatched bases: 6. DNA of the CDR3: TGTGCCAGCAGCCTGAGACAGGGAGATGGCTACACCTTC. Translated, it gives CASSLRQGDGYTF.

A few counts support this clone. The V call is TRBV9, the J call TRBJ2-3, with a possible D match to TRBD2 (5 bases). The CDR3 runs to 16 residues. Per germline, CDR1 SGDLS and CDR2 YYNGEE. The V end lost 4 bases, the J end lost 3 bases, and 18 bases lay between the germline ends. In DNA form, the CDR3 reads TGTGCCAGCAGCCCCCGAGAGGGCTCCTTTACAGATACGCAGTATTTT. This encodes CASSPREGSFTDTQYF.

The chain links TRBV29-1 to TRBJ2-7; tentative D call: TRBD2 (6 bases). V was clipped by 5 bases and J by 4 bases, with 12 bases between them. Germline lookup yields CDR1 SQVTM and CDR2 ANQGSEA. This CDR3 comprises 12 residues. The CDR3 DNA reads TGCAGCGTTTTAGAGGGAGGTTACGAGCAGTACTTC. Translating it yields CSVLEGGYEQYF.

The chain's CDR3 is CARSTRQPVLYSNQPQHF. The CDR3 DNA reads as TGTGCCAGAAGCACTAGACAACCCGTACTTTATAGCAATCAGCCCCAGCATTTT. This sequence joins TRBV5-3 and TRBJ1-5; D remains ambiguous. TRBV5-3 is designated an ORF whose function remains uncertain. With 4 bases removed from V and 0 bases from J, the gap between germline ends came to 20 bases. The CDR3 is made up of 18 amino acids.

This clone turned up a few times. This chain connects TRBV4-3 to TRBJ2-1; 14 nucleotides align to TRBD2. CDR3 length: 18 residues. J was trimmed by 6 bases and V by 0 bases; bases with no gene match: 7. CDR1 LGHNA and CDR2 YSLEER come from the germline V gene. Here the CDR3 reads CASSQEAYGTSGGNEQFF. The CDR3 nucleotides read TGCGCCAGCAGCCAAGAAGCCTACGGGACTAGCGGGGGCAATGAGCAGTTCTTC.

V is TRBV7-9 and J is TRBJ1-1, with D uncertain. The V and J ends lost 7 bases and 3 bases respectively, with 6 bases between them. The CDR3 contains 11 residues. The germline V gene has CDR1 SEHNR and CDR2 FQNEAQ (reference sequence). CDR3 sequence: CASTGDTEAFF. The CDR3 region has the DNA TGTGCCAGCACCGGGGACACTGAAGCTTTCTTT.

In regard to this clone: This sample also contains other DNA sequences that code for the same CDR3. V and J are TRBV29-1 and TRBJ1-2, with TRBD1 matching 7 bases. The CDR3 spans 13 residues. With V trimmed by 3 bases and J by 2 bases, 3 bases remained unmatched. The germline V gene has CDR1 SQVTM and CDR2 ANQGSEA. Written as DNA, the CDR3 is TGCAGCGTTGACAGGGGGACCAACTATGGCTACACCTTC. It yields the protein CSVDRGTNYGYTF. Combining the CDR3 with reference TRBV29-1 and TRBJ1-2 gives the whole variable domain SAVISQKPSRDICQRGTSLTIQCQVDSQVTMMFWYRQQPGQSLTLIATANQGSEATYESGFVIDKFPISRPNLTFSTLTVSNMSPEDSSIYLCSVDRGTNYGYTFGSGTRLTVV.

The gene calls are TRBV6-5 and TRBJ1-2; D is perhaps TRBD1 (5 bases). From germline, CDR1 is MNHEY and CDR2 SVGAGI. This CDR3 has 13 amino acids. V lost 4 bases and J 5 bases, leaving 11 bases between the germline ends. The chain's CDR3 is CASSWGLLYGYTF. CDR3 DNA: TGTGCCAGCAGTTGGGGCCTCTTGTATGGCTACACCTTC.

This clone turned up a few times. The rearrangement joins TRBV5-4 to TRBJ1-1; D unresolved. V lost 5 bases, J lost 0 bases, and 8 bases lay in between. The CDR3 contains 13 residues. Germline CDR1 is SGHNT and CDR2 is YYREEE (reference sequence). CDR3 residues: CASRRTVNTEAFF. The CDR3 DNA sequence: TGTGCCAGCAGGCGAACAGTGAACACTGAAGCTTTCTTT.

This clone was seen a handful of times. The genes are TRBV12-5 and TRBJ1-1; D perhaps matches TRBD1 (5 bases). V lost 4 bases to trimming and J lost 1 base, with 19 bases between them. The CDR3 loop spans 17 amino acids. CDR1 and CDR2 from the germline V gene are LGHNT and FRNRAP. This chain's CDR3 is CASGSILGRRGNTEAFF. CDR3 bases: TGTGCTAGTGGTTCGATTCTGGGTCGTAGGGGGAACACTGAAGCTTTCTTT.

This clone was detected once. The chain couples TRBV5-6 to TRBJ2-1, with 12 bases identical to TRBD1. V was clipped by 0 bases and J by 10 bases; unmatched bases: 5. Germline lookup yields CDR1 SGHDT and CDR2 YYEEEE. This CDR3 spans 15 amino acids. CDR3 nucleotides: TGTGCCAGCAGCTTGGTGGGACAGGGGGCTTGGGAGCAGTTCTTC. Amino acid sequence: CASSLVGQGAWEQFF.

About this clone: The identical CDR3 is also encoded by other nucleotide sequences in the sample. This sequence joins TRBV15 and TRBJ1-4; D remains ambiguous. The CDR3 extends over 15 amino acids. Germline CDR1 reads LNHNV; CDR2 reads YYDKDF (reference sequence). V was cut by 0 bases and J by 5 bases, with 10 bases left in between. The CDR3 DNA reads TGTGCCACCAGCAGAGACCGAGCCCTGAATGAAAAACTGTTTTTT. It translates to CATSRDRALNEKLFF.

There are a few counts of this clone. V gene TRBV7-9 combines with J gene TRBJ1-4; the D is unclear. The CDR3 is 14 residues long. Per germline, CDR1 SEHNR and CDR2 FQNEAQ (reference sequence). Trimming stripped 2 bases from V and 6 bases from J, with 10 bases between. The CDR3 sequence: CASSLRQVDEKLFF. CDR3 bases: TGTGCCAGCAGCTTACGGCAGGTAGATGAAAAACTGTTTTTT.

Only a few counts were recorded for this clone. The CDR3 sequence is CASISGSSYEQYF. In DNA, the CDR3 is TGTGCCAGCATATCAGGCAGCTCCTACGAGCAGTACTTC. J is TRBJ2-7 and V is TRBV6-5; D is unclear. Germline V lookup: CDR1 MNHEY, CDR2 SVGAGI. The CDR3 has 13 amino acids. V was trimmed by 7 bases and J by 0 bases, leaving 10 bases between them.